The entry below gives a single TCR beta chain sequence along with its context. Its antigen is currently not known. Qualities for individual bases were not recorded, and no much larger clone is one base off. For the CD8 naive samples, CD45RO-negative cells were positively selected for CCR7, yielding a CD45RA+CCR7+ population from which TemRA cells were excluded. Healthy HIV-negative adults with no recently reported acute infections or vaccinations were included as donors. Every donor was a Caucasian adult living in Nashville, Tennessee, USA. Blood was obtained by leukapheresis, after which PBMCs were separated by Ficoll-Histopaque density gradient centrifugation and cryopreserved in liquid nitrogen vapor phase. Analytical flow cytometry was used to check the purity and quantity of every magnetically sorted T cell population. Genomic DNA was isolated from each sorted fraction and quantified by UV absorbance on a Nanodrop 2000c.

This entry is derived from a study of shared clonotypes between healthy human individuals (dated by TCRdb to the early 2020s). Concerning the study at large: A few men and two women, aged 18 to 49 years, made up the cohort. Different laboratories and diverse techniques were used to prepare libraries and sequence TCR repertoires, to increase sequencing depth and limit assay-specific biases. Between about 0.94 and 8.9 billion PBMCs per donor were obtained by leukapheresis. Blood TCR repertoires of 5 or 6 healthy adults were deeply sequenced to estimate repertoire size and the extent of clonotype sharing between individuals. For each donor, three plates each were used for CD4 naive and CD4 memory, two plates were used for CD8 naive, and one plate was used for CD8 memory.

General conclusions and limits of the study: Clonotypes shared by all four sorted-subset donors showed higher generation probabilities than non-shared clonotypes. Larger estimated clonotype richness was generally found for naive subsets than for memory subsets. Sampling was limited to blood, and TCR repertoires in tissue likely differ from TCR repertoires in blood. Incomplete sequencing was indicated by rarefaction of sorted-subset datasets, despite the large sequencing depth. Because the study included a small number of donors, the genetic and exposure-history diversity represented was limited. Based on pairwise subsampling, the degree of clonotype sharing among donors was expected to be affected by sequencing depth. Approximately 5% of naive CD4, 3.5% of naive CD8, about 2.1% of memory CD4, and about 0.4% of memory CD8 clonotypes were shared across several donors.

Using the deep immunoSEQ assay, TCR CDR3 regions were amplified from genomic DNA by multiplex PCR. Extracted genomic DNA from each cell subset was spread evenly across all wells of several immunoSEQ 96-well plates, with each plate serving as a replicate. For sorted subsets, about 210 ng of genomic DNA, equivalent to 25,000 to 35,000 T cell genomes, went into each replicate PCR. Purified libraries were measured with a Qubit 3.0 fluorometer, size-checked on a Bioanalyzer 2100, and measured again with the KAPA Library Quantification kit. Each immunoSEQ 96-well plate was sequenced on its own single-read 150-cycle Illumina NextSeq 550 flow cell. Regarding the original processing steps: Because the immunoSEQ output included only junctional sequences and no quality scores, the filtering could not be the same as the filtering used for full-length reads. To assign V/J genes and CDR3, sequences were annotated using PyIR, a Python wrapper for IgBLAST v1.9, with IMGT germline references. Reads were filtered out if the reads had weak V/J assignments (E-value above 1e-6), no CDR3, stop codons, out-of-frame junctions, or ambiguous translated residues. V3J clonotypes were defined as sequences sharing the same inferred V gene, J gene, and CDR3 amino acid sequence. The percentage overlap between two repertoires was calculated by dividing the number of shared unique clonotypes by the size of the smaller repertoire. Repertoire richness was assessed with RTK rarefaction, the Chao1 estimator, and Recon v2.1 estimates of unobserved clonotypes. For all TCRbeta clonotypes obtained by the gDNA method from a few donors, generation probabilities were computed with OLGA. The immuneACCESS repertoire file appears here via TCRdb, limited to in-frame rearrangements. These files lack a portion of the clones; in checked studies, under half of the deficit traces to unresolved V genes, and the cause of the others is not known. D and trimming come from the DNA, and the V and J calls and clone size come from that table. The sample includes 750,000 to 1,000,000 clones, with around 93% observed a single time. The ten most abundant clones make up around 24% of the sample.

The cysteine opens and the phenylalanine closes a CDR3 of 18 amino acids. The sequence is cut down to CDR3 DNA, 54 bases in frame from base 1. Via the germline V gene, CDR1 is SGHVS and CDR2 FQNEAQ. V drops 5 bases and J drops 5 bases, leaving 26 bases in between. This receptor was identified in a man aged 30 to 39 in good health. Recombination connected TRBV7-8 to TRBJ2-3, with a tentative D gene TRBD2 over 6 matching bases. The sequenced sample was naive CD8+ T cells sorted from blood. What this sample's cell subset or site label stands for: CD45RA+CCR7+. The CDR3 is CASSQDHRDFGLGDTQYF. The DNA is as follows: TGTGCCAGCAGCCAGGACCATCGGGACTTCGGCTTGGGAGATACGCAGTATTTT. The full variable domain, with segments outside the CDR3 supplied by the reference TRBV7-8 and TRBJ2-3 proteins, appears as GAGVSQSPRYKVAKRGQDVALRCDPISGHVSLFWYQQALGQGPEFLTYFQNEAQLDKSGLPSDRFFAERPEGSVSTLKIQRTQQEDSAVYLCASSQDHRDFGLGDTQYFGPGTRLTVL.